This paragraph covers one T cell receptor (beta chain) sequence. Its matching antigen is unknown. The sample belongs to a study of T cells in Graves' hyperthyroidism and ophthalmopathy. Uncontrolled infections, other autoimmune diseases, pregnancy or lactation led to exclusion of patients. It was RNA transcripts that yielded the amplified TCR beta CDR3 regions. First-round RT-PCR targeting the TCR CDR3 was performed with the HTBI primer set. One entry per CDR3 protein results from TCRdb running MiXCR on the multiplex PCR reads. The table records 600,000 to 700,000 distinct CDR3 sequences, 40% to 55% of them present only once. The study, taken as a whole, reports: A model of 13 V-J features distinguished ophthalmopathy from stable hyperthyroidism. Most thyroid clonotypes expanded above 0.001 were also detected in blood.

The clonotype comes from an adult man with Graves' disease, either hyperthyroidism or ophthalmopathy (not recorded which). The sample was peripheral blood or thyroid tissue (not recorded which).

The CDR3: CSARQSGALNTEAFF. CDR3 coding DNA: TGCAGTGCTAGACAGTCCGGGGCCTTGAACACTGAAGCTTTCTTT. The gene calls are TRBV20-1 and TRBJ1-1; weak D call: TRBD1 (5 bases). V was pared by 2 bases and J by 0 bases, with 13 bases between. The germline V gene encodes CDR1 DFQATT and CDR2 SNEGSKA (reference sequence). This CDR3 region has 15 residues.